The clone carrying this TCR beta chain was counted a few times. Its antigen remains unknown. With 0 bases removed from V and 6 bases from J, the gap between germline ends came to 4 bases. This CDR3 comprises 13 residues. The V gene's germline CDR1 is SGDLS and CDR2 YYNGEE. The source of the sample is a study of CD8+ T cells in alopecia areata. Looking at the study overall: Treated patients swallowed 5 to 10 mg of oral tofacitinib twice daily. Study results and limitations: Possibly because of HLA-related factors, TCR sharing was less clear across patients than in mice. Sequences from scalp samples also cover resident alphabeta T cells of normal skin.

Once RNA had been extracted, it was reverse transcribed into cDNA to act as the sequencing template. Some clones are missing from TCRdb's copy, which holds only in-frame ones; the method was immunoSEQ multiplex PCR. In the table there are 150,000 to 200,000 clones, about 60% of which are singletons. The rearrangement joins TRBV9 to TRBJ1-6, with unresolved D. This TCR derives from a human donor with alopecia areata. Sample: CD4+ T cells sorted from blood, taken at week 0. The CDR3 protein is CASSVAANSPLHF. The CDR3 DNA reads as TGTGCCAGCAGCGTAGCCGCTAATTCACCCCTCCACTTT.